Included here is one T cell receptor beta chain sequence, with context. V lost 4 bases and J lost 7; bases outside the gene matches: 7. The germline V gene has CDR1 MGHRA and CDR2 YSYEKL. The CDR3 is 15 residues long. Noted treatment: some 20 received Ad26.COV2.S at low or high dose, single or two shots; about five received placebo; per-sample allocation not given. Collection of samples fell on day 63 after the first vaccine or placebo injection. The sample comes from a study of Ad26.COV2.S vaccination and SARS-CoV-2 variants. TCRdb's table, derived via immunoSEQ multiplex PCR, lists solely in-frame clones and lacks some. The sample contains some 340,000 clones, 85% of which appear only once.

The chain links TRBV4-1 to TRBJ1-4; 9 bases fit TRBD1. Sample: peripheral blood, taken in a trial of Ad26.COV2.S vaccine versus placebo. This sequence originates from a person between 18 and 60 years old who received the Ad26.COV2.S COVID-19 vaccine or a placebo. The CDR3 here is CASSPRTGVGEKLFF. For the CDR3, the DNA is TGCGCCAGCAGCCCGAGGACAGGGGTCGGTGAAAAACTGTTTTTT.